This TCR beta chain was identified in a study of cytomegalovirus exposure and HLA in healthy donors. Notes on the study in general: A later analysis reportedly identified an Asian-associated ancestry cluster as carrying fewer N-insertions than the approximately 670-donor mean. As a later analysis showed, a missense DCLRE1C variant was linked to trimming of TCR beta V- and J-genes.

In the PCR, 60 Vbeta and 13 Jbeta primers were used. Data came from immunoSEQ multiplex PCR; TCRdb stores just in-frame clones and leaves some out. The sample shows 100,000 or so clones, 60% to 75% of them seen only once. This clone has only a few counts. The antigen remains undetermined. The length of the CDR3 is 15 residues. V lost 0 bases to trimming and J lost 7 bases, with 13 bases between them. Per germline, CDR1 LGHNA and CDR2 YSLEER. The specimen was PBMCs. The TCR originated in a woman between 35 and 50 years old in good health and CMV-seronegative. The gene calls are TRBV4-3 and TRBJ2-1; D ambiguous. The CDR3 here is CASSQETGVRNEQFF. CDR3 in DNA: TGCGCCAGCAGCCAAGAAACGGGTGTCCGAAATGAGCAGTTCTTC.